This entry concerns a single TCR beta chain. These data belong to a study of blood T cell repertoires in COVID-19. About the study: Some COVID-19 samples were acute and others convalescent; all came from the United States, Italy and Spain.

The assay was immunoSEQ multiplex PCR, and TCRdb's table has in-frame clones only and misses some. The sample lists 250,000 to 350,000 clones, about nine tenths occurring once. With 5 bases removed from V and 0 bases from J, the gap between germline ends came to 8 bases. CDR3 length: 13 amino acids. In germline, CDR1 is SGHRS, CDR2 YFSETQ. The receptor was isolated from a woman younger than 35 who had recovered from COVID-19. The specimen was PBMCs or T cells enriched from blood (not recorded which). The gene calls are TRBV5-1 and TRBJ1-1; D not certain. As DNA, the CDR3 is TGCGCCAGCAGGAACAGCTTGAACACTGAAGCTTTCTTT. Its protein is CASRNSLNTEAFF.